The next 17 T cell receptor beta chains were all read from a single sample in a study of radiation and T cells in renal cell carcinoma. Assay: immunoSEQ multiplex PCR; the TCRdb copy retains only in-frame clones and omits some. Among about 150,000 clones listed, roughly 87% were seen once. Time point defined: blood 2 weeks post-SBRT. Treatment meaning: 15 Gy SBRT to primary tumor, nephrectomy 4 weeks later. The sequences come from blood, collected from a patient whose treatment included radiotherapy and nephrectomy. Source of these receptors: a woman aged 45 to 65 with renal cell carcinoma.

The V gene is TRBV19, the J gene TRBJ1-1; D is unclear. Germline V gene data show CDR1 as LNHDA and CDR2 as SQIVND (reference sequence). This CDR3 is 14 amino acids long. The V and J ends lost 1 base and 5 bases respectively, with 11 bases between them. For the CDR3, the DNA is TGTGCCAGTAGTATAGGGCCTTTAGGGACTGAAGCTTTCTTT. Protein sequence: CASSIGPLGTEAFF.

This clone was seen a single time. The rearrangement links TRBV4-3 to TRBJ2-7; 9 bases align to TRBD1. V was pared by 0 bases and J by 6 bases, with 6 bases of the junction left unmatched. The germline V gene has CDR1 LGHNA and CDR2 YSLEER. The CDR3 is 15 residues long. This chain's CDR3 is CASSQDSTGGFEQYF. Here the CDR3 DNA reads TGCGCCAGCAGCCAAGACAGTACAGGGGGCTTCGAGCAGTACTTC.

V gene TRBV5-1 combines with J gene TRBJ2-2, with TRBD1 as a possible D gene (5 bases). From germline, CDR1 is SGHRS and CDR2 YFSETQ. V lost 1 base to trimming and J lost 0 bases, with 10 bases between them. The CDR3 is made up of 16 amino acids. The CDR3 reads CASSLMWGSNTGELFF. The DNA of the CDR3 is TGCGCCAGCAGCTTGATGTGGGGCTCGAACACCGGGGAGCTGTTTTTT.

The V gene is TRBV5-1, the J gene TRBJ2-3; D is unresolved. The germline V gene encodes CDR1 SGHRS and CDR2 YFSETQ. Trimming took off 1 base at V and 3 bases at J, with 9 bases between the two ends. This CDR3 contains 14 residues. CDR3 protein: CASSLLAGTDTQYF. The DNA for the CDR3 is TGCGCCAGCAGCTTGTTAGCAGGAACAGATACGCAGTATTTT. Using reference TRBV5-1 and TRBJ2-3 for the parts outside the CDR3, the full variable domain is KAGVTQTPRYLIKTRGQQVTLSCSPISGHRSVSWYQQTPGQGLQFLFEYFSETQRNKGNFPGRFSGRQFSNSRSEMNVSTLELGDSALYLCASSLLAGTDTQYFGPGTRLTVL.

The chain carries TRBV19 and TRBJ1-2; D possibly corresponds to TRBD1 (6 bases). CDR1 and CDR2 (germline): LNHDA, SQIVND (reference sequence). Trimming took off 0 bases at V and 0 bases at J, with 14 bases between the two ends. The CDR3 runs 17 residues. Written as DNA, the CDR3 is TGTGCCAGTAGTATAGACTACGCGAGGGGGACTAACTATGGCTACACCTTC. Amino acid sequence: CASSIDYARGTNYGYTF.

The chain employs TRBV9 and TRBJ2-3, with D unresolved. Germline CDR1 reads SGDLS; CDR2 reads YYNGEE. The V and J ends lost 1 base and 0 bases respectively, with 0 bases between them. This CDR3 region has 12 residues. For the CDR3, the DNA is TGTGCCAGCAGCGTAAGCACAGATACGCAGTATTTT. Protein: CASSVSTDTQYF.

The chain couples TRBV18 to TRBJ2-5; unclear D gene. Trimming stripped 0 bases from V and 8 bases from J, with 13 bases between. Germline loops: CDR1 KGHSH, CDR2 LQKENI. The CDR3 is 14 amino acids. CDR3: CASSPPQPEDTQYF. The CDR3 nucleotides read TGTGCCAGCTCACCACCTCAGCCTGAGGATACCCAGTACTTC.

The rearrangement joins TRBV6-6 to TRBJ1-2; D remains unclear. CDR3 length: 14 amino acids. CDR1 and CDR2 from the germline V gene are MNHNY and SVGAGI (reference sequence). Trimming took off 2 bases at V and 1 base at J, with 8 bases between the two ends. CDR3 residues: CASSYRDLNYGYTF. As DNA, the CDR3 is TGTGCCAGCAGTTACCGCGACCTTAACTATGGCTACACCTTC.

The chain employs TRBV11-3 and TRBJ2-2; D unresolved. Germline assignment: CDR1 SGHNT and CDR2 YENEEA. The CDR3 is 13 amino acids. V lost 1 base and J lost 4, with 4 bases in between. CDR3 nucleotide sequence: TGTGCCAGCAGCTTAGGAGGCACCGGGGAGCTGTTTTTT. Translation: CASSLGGTGELFF. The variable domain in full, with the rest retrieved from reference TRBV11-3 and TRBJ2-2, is EAGVVQSPRYKIIEKKQPVAFWCNPISGHNTLYWYLQNLGQGPELLIRYENEEAVDDSQLPKDRFSAERLKGVDSTLKIQPAELGDSAVYLCASSLGGTGELFFGEGSRLTVL.

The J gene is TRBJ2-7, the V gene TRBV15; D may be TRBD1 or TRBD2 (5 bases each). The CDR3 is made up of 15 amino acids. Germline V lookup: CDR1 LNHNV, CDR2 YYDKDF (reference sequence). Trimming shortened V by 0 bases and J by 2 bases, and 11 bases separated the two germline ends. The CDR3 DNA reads TGTGCCACCAGCAGAGAGGAGGACACTACCTACGAGCAGTACTTC. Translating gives CATSREEDTTYEQYF.

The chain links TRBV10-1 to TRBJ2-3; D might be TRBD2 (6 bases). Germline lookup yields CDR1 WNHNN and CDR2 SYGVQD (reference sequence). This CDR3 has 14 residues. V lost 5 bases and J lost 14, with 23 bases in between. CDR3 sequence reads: CASSTPEGTSQPYF. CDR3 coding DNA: TGCGCCAGCAGTACCCCGGAGGGGACTTCCCAGCCGTATTTT.

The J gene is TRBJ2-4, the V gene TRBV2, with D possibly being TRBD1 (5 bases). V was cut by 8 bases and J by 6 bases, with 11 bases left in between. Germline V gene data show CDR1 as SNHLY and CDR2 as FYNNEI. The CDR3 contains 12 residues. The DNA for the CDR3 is TGTGCCAGCGGACACCAGGGAAACATTCAGTACTTC. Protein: CASGHQGNIQYF.

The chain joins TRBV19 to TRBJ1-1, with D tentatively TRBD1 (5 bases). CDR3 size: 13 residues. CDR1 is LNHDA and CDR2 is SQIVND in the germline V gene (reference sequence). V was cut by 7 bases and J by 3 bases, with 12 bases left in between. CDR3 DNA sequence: TGTGCCAGTATTCTACTGGGGCACACTGAAGCTTTCTTT. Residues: CASILLGHTEAFF.

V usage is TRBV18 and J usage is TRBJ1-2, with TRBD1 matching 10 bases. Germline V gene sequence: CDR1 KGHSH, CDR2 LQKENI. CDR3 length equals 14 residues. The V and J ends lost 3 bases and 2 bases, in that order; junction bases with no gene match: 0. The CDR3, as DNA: TGTGCCAGCTCACCGGACAGGGGGAACTATGGCTACACCTTC. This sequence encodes CASSPDRGNYGYTF.

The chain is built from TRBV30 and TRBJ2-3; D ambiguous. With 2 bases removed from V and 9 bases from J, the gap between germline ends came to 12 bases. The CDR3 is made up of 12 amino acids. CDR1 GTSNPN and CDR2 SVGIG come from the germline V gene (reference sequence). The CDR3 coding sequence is TGTGCCTGGAGTCGGACCGTTTTAACGCAGTATTTT. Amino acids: CAWSRTVLTQYF.

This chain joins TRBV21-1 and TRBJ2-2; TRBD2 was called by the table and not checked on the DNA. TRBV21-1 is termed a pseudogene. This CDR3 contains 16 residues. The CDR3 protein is CASSKSFLVKYGELFF. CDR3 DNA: TGTGCCAGCAGCAAATCTTTCCTAGTCAAGTACGGGGAGCTGTTTTTT.

The CDR3 sequence is CASSPWTGGGQPQHF. The CDR3 nucleotides are TGTGCCAGCAGCCCTTGGACAGGGGGCGGACAGCCCCAGCATTTT. J is TRBJ1-5 and V is TRBV7-8; the match to TRBD1 covers 11 bases. Looked up from germline, CDR1 is SGHVS and CDR2 is FQNEAQ. The CDR3 has 15 amino acids. The ends lost 5 bases at V and 7 bases at J; junction bases unmatched: 7. Drawing the rest from reference TRBV7-8 and TRBJ1-5, the complete variable domain is GAGVSQSPRYKVAKRGQDVALRCDPISGHVSLFWYQQALGQGPEFLTYFQNEAQLDKSGLPSDRFFAERPEGSVSTLKIQRTQQEDSAVYLCASSPWTGGGQPQHFGDGTRLSIL.